These 29 T cell receptor beta chains originate from one sample sequenced in a study of the immune and genomic landscape of osteosarcoma. The protocol was immunoSEQ multiplex PCR, while the TCRdb copy is restricted to in-frame clones and leaves out a portion. The table lists approximately 4,600 clones, 71% of them singletons. The post-treatment osteosarcoma tumors were primary, local recurrence or metastasis specimens from poor-prognosis patients. The source material was osteosarcoma tumor tissue from the femur. Receptors originate from a human donor with osteosarcoma.

This clone was observed a handful of times. V usage is TRBV6-5 and J usage is TRBJ2-3, with 9 bases matching TRBD2. The CDR3 runs 14 residues. Per germline, CDR1 MNHEY and CDR2 SVGAGI. J was trimmed by 5 bases and V by 6 bases; bases with no gene match: 6. CDR3 coding DNA: TGTGCCAGCAGAGCGGGAGGAATTGTAGATACGCAGTATTTT. Protein product: CASRAGGIVDTQYF.

In nucleotides, the CDR3 is TGCGCCAGCATGTCTTTCGTGGCTAGCGGATTTCGGGAGCAGTACTTC. Residues: CASMSFVASGFREQYF. The rearrangement links TRBV5-1 to TRBJ2-7, with 7 nucleotides matching TRBD2. V shed 6 bases, J shed 7 bases, and the junction held 19 bases outside the gene matches. CDR3 length: 16 amino acids. Germline-derived CDR1 and CDR2 are SGHRS and YFSETQ.

This chain connects TRBV5-1 to TRBJ1-4, with D uncertain. Between the trimmed V and J ends, which lost 0 bases and 1 base, there was a span of 4 bases. The CDR3 runs 14 residues. From germline, CDR1 is SGHRS and CDR2 YFSETQ. This CDR3 is CASSLAGTNEKLFF. The CDR3 nucleotides read TGCGCCAGCAGCTTGGCAGGAACTAATGAAAAACTGTTTTTT.

The chain recombines TRBV27 with TRBJ2-7; tentative D call: TRBD1 (6 bases). The CDR3 totals 15 residues. Trimming cost V 3 bases and J 2 bases, with 14 bases left between them. Germline V lookup: CDR1 MNHEY, CDR2 SMNVEV (reference sequence). The CDR3 bases are TGTGCCAGCAGTTTGCTTGGACAGCGAGCCTACGAGCAGTACTTC. As protein: CASSLLGQRAYEQYF.

The CDR3 spells CASRLAGGSFSTDTQYF. The DNA for the CDR3 is TGTGCCAGCAGACTAGCGGGAGGATCCTTTAGCACAGATACGCAGTATTTT. The rearrangement uses TRBV2 and TRBJ2-3; 12 bases fit TRBD2. Per the germline V gene, CDR1 is SNHLY and CDR2 is FYNNEI. The V gene end was trimmed by 6 bases and the J gene end by 0 bases; junction bases not matched to a gene: 7. The CDR3 sequence is 17 residues long.

V is TRBV28 and J is TRBJ2-7; TRBD1 is a possible D gene (6 bases). Germline V gene sequence: CDR1 MDHEN, CDR2 SYDVKM. Trimming cost V 3 bases and J 3 bases, with 15 bases left between them. The CDR3 consists of 15 residues. The CDR3 DNA reads TGTGCCAGCAGTTTCCGCGCAGGGACACGCTACGAGCAGTACTTC. This sequence encodes CASSFRAGTRYEQYF.

The chain is built from TRBV11-2 and TRBJ2-1, with 13 bases that match TRBD2. The CDR3 has 16 residues. The junction had 9 bases not matched to a gene; V was cut back by 5 bases and J by 8 bases. CDR1 is SGHAT and CDR2 is FQNNGV in the germline V gene. CDR3 sequence (DNA): TGTGCCAGCAGCGCGGGACTAGCGGGATTCATCGATGAGCAGTTCTTC. It specifies CASSAGLAGFIDEQFF.

V gene TRBV5-1 combines with J gene TRBJ1-1; 7 bases line up with TRBD1. The CDR3 is made up of 14 amino acids. CDR1 is SGHRS and CDR2 is YFSETQ in the germline V gene. Trimming at V came to 0 bases and at J to 2 bases, leaving 1 base not matched to a gene. The CDR3 DNA sequence: TGCGCCAGCAGCTTGGCAGGGGGAAACACTGAAGCTTTCTTT. Amino acids: CASSLAGGNTEAFF. Full variable domain (missing parts from reference TRBV5-1 and TRBJ1-1): KAGVTQTPRYLIKTRGQQVTLSCSPISGHRSVSWYQQTPGQGLQFLFEYFSETQRNKGNFPGRFSGRQFSNSRSEMNVSTLELGDSALYLCASSLAGGNTEAFFGQGTRLTVV.

In its sample, this clone ranks as hyperexpanded (1% or more). The V call is TRBV27, the J call TRBJ2-1; D is ambiguous. The V end lost 0 bases, the J end lost 4 bases, and 7 bases lay between the germline ends. This CDR3 spans 14 amino acids. CDR1 is MNHEY, CDR2 SMNVEV, per germline (reference sequence). The CDR3 DNA follows: TGTGCCAGCAGTTTATCCGATACTTACAATGAGCAGTTCTTC. It is translated as CASSLSDTYNEQFF.

This clone was observed a handful of times. The V gene is TRBV5-1, the J gene TRBJ1-2; D not certain. The CDR3 extends over 15 amino acids. The germline V and J ends were trimmed by 0 bases and 4 bases, with 13 bases remaining between them. From germline, CDR1 is SGHRS and CDR2 YFSETQ. The CDR3 DNA sequence: TGCGCCAGCAGCTTGGAGATGGGTCGGGGCTATGGCTACACCTTC. It yields the protein CASSLEMGRGYGYTF.

This sequence joins TRBV4-3 and TRBJ2-3, with 10 bases lining up with TRBD2. CDR1 LGHNA and CDR2 YSLEER come from the germline V gene. The CDR3 has 17 residues. The V and J ends lost 0 bases and 6 bases, in that order; junction bases with no gene match: 9. The CDR3 nucleotides are TGCGCCAGCAGCCAAGAGGTTTTCACTAGCGGGATTGATACGCAGTATTTT. Protein sequence: CASSQEVFTSGIDTQYF.

The chain couples TRBV28 to TRBJ2-1; TRBD2 might be the D (6 bases). This CDR3 has 14 amino acids. Trimming removed 7 bases from V and 3 bases from J, with 13 bases in between. The germline V gene encodes CDR1 MDHEN and CDR2 SYDVKM. CDR3 in amino acids: CASTTGVLYNEQFF. In nucleotides, the CDR3 is TGTGCCAGCACCACGGGAGTCCTCTACAATGAGCAGTTCTTC.

V and J are TRBV29-1 and TRBJ1-5; D is unclear. CDR1 SQVTM and CDR2 ANQGSEA come from the germline V gene. The CDR3 is 13 residues long. V was clipped by 5 bases and J by 1 base, with 9 bases between them. The CDR3 coding sequence is TGCAGCGTTAGTGAATTAAGCAATCAGCCCCAGCATTTT. It translates to CSVSELSNQPQHF.

The rearrangement joins TRBV5-4 to TRBJ1-3, with TRBD1 matching 7 bases. This CDR3 has 14 amino acids. Germline V gives CDR1 SGHNT, CDR2 YYREEE (reference sequence). V gave up 4 bases and J gave up 4 bases; unmatched junction bases: 5. CDR3 sequence: CASSTTGAGNTIYF. As DNA, the CDR3 is TGTGCCAGCAGCACAACAGGGGCCGGAAACACCATATATTTT.

The genes are TRBV6-1 and TRBJ1-6, with 7 nucleotides matching TRBD1. In germline, CDR1 is MNHNS, CDR2 SASEGT. This CDR3 comprises 14 residues. J lost 8 bases, V lost 3 bases, and 4 bases had no gene match. The chain's CDR3 is CASSDVQGDSPLHF. The CDR3 DNA follows: TGTGCCAGCAGTGATGTCCAGGGGGATTCACCCCTCCACTTT.

This chain joins TRBV10-3 and TRBJ2-3; 9 bases agree with TRBD2. The CDR3 extends over 15 amino acids. V trimming: 6 bases; J trimming: 1 base; junction bases outside the gene matches: 5. Germline-derived CDR1 and CDR2 are ENHRY and SYGVKD. As DNA, the CDR3 is TGTGCCATCAGGCAGGCTAGCGGGGGCACAGATACGCAGTATTTT. This codes for CAIRQASGGTDTQYF.

The chain links TRBV4-3 to TRBJ2-7, with 9 bases lining up with TRBD2. The CDR3 spans 17 residues. V trimming: 1 base; J trimming: 3 bases; junction bases outside the gene matches: 10. CDR1 is LGHNA and CDR2 is YSLEER in the germline V gene. The DNA for the CDR3 is TGCGCCAGCAGCCAAGTCGGTAGCGGGAGCCTAGGCTACGAGCAGTACTTC. Its protein is CASSQVGSGSLGYEQYF.

This clone is labeled as medium-sized. This chain links TRBV11-2 with TRBJ1-1; a possible D gene is TRBD1 (6 bases). The germline gives CDR1 SGHAT, CDR2 FQNNGV. V was cut by 5 bases and J by 1 base, with 17 bases left in between. The CDR3 runs to 16 residues. CDR3 nucleotides: TGTGCCAGCAGCCTTACTCCCGGGGGGCGGAACACTGAAGCTTTCTTT. Amino acid sequence: CASSLTPGGRNTEAFF. Combining the CDR3 with reference TRBV11-2 and TRBJ1-1 gives the whole variable domain EAGVAQSPRYKIIEKRQSVAFWCNPISGHATLYWYQQILGQGPKLLIQFQNNGVVDDSQLPKDRFSAERLKGVDSTLKIQPAKLEDSAVYLCASSLTPGGRNTEAFFGQGTRLTVV.

The chain is built from TRBV9 and TRBJ2-3; D may be TRBD1 (5 bases). Looked up from germline, CDR1 is SGDLS and CDR2 is YYNGEE. V was clipped by 0 bases and J by 4 bases, with 15 bases between them. This CDR3 is built from 16 residues. The DNA for the CDR3 is TGTGCCAGCAGCGTAGAATTAGGGGTAGGGGCAGATACGCAGTATTTT. It yields the protein CASSVELGVGADTQYF.

The CDR3 DNA reads as TGCGCCAGCAGCCAAGTAGGGATCTCGAACACCGGGGAGCTGTTTTTT. Protein: CASSQVGISNTGELFF. The chain links TRBV4-1 to TRBJ2-2; no reliable D call. Germline V gene lookup returns CDR1 MGHRA and CDR2 YSYEKL. Trimming cost V 1 base and J 0 bases, with 9 bases left between them. The CDR3 runs to 16 residues.

The chain recombines TRBV7-3 with TRBJ2-1; 9 bases fit TRBD1. The V gene end was trimmed by 5 bases and the J gene end by 6 bases; junction bases not matched to a gene: 5. The CDR3 consists of 14 residues. Per germline, CDR1 SGHTA and CDR2 FQGTGA. In DNA form, the CDR3 reads TGTGCCAGCAGCCATGGACAGGGGCCCAATGAGCAGTTCTTC. As protein: CASSHGQGPNEQFF.

This clone turned up a few times. The rearrangement links TRBV4-2 to TRBJ2-3, with 9 bases that match TRBD2. Germline CDR1 and CDR2: LGHNA and YNFKEQ. The CDR3 runs to 18 residues. Trimming removed 1 base from V and 2 bases from J; junction bases left unmatched: 10. The CDR3 is CASSQGVRLAGYTDTQYF. In nucleotides, the CDR3 is TGTGCCAGCAGCCAAGGAGTTCGCCTAGCGGGGTACACAGATACGCAGTATTTT.

A single count supports this clone. The gene calls are TRBV5-8 and TRBJ1-5; tentative D call: TRBD1 (6 bases). The length of the CDR3 is 17 residues. Germline V CDR1 and CDR2: SGHTS, YDEGEE. The V and J ends lost 2 bases and 7 bases respectively, with 22 bases between them. CDR3 amino acids: CASSFDRRGGAGQPQHF. DNA of the CDR3: TGTGCCAGCAGCTTTGACCGCCGGGGGGGCGCAGGGCAGCCCCAGCATTTT.

The chain uses TRBV30 and TRBJ1-2; tentatively, D is TRBD1 (6 bases). The germline V and J ends were trimmed by 5 bases and 5 bases, with 21 bases remaining between them. Germline values: CDR1 GTSNPN, CDR2 SVGIG (reference sequence). The CDR3 is made up of 15 amino acids. The CDR3 DNA is TGTGCCTGGGGAGGAGTGGGGGGCAATTTTTATGGCTACACCTTC. It translates to CAWGGVGGNFYGYTF.

By frequency in the sample, this clone is large. This rearrangement joins TRBV27 to TRBJ1-1; TRBD1 might be the D (5 bases). The CDR3 is 14 amino acids. The germline V and J ends were trimmed by 2 bases and 2 bases, with 9 bases remaining between them. CDR1 is MNHEY and CDR2 is SMNVEV in the germline V gene (reference sequence). The CDR3 nucleotides are TGTGCCAGCAGTTTAGTCGACAGCAACACTGAAGCTTTCTTT. This codes for CASSLVDSNTEAFF.

The genes are TRBV5-6 and TRBJ2-3; 8 positions match TRBD2. The germline gives CDR1 SGHDT, CDR2 YYEEEE. The CDR3 is 17 residues long. With V trimmed by 2 bases and J by 4 bases, 12 bases remained unmatched. The DNA for the CDR3 is TGTGCCAGCAGCTTTTATCCTGTCGGAGCGGGAGCAGATACGCAGTATTTT. Translated, it gives CASSFYPVGAGADTQYF.

The rearrangement joins TRBV27 to TRBJ1-2; 7 bases are a match to TRBD1. With 8 bases clipped from V and 4 bases from J, the junction kept 7 bases outside the gene matches. The CDR3 has 13 residues. Germline assignment: CDR1 MNHEY and CDR2 SMNVEV (reference sequence). The CDR3 is CASGEQGLYGYTF. CDR3 sequence (DNA): TGTGCCAGCGGTGAACAGGGGCTCTATGGCTACACCTTC.

This chain links TRBV19 with TRBJ1-3; TRBD1 matches 10 bases. The J segment lost 9 bases and the V segment lost 8 bases, leaving 16 bases of the junction unmatched. This CDR3 is built from 16 residues. Germline V gives CDR1 LNHDA, CDR2 SQIVND (reference sequence). The CDR3 sequence is CASSPPGQGMTATIYF. The CDR3 DNA follows: TGTGCCAGTTCACCTCCGGGACAGGGGATGACTGCCACCATATATTTT.

This chain joins TRBV15 and TRBJ1-1; D is unclear. Germline lookup yields CDR1 LNHNV and CDR2 YYDKDF (reference sequence). Trimming cost V 0 bases and J 2 bases, with 7 bases left between them. The CDR3 loop spans 14 amino acids. The CDR3 protein is CATSRDTENTEAFF. The CDR3, as DNA: TGTGCCACCAGCAGAGATACAGAAAACACTGAAGCTTTCTTT.